This T cell receptor (beta chain) was captured by sequencing in a study of blood T cell repertoires in COVID-19. As originally analysed: The authors estimated nucleated cell counts from reference gene primer amplification. Clones were read by immunoSEQ multiplex PCR, and TCRdb kept only the in-frame ones, dropping some. V and J calls and clone size come straight from that table; D and trimming were deduced from the DNA. The sample yields 200,000 to 250,000 clones, roughly 84% seen once. Comment on this clone: The sample contains more than one DNA sequence encoding this CDR3.

The CDR3 loop spans 12 amino acids. Trimming removed 5 bases at V and 7 bases at J, with 9 bases between. CDR1 SGHAT and CDR2 FQNNGV come from the germline V gene. This chain uses TRBV11-2 with TRBJ2-1; D not resolved. This TCR was recovered from a man aged 45-65 years with active or convalescent COVID-19. Specimen: peripheral blood. The CDR3 loop reads CASSRYGNEQFF. CDR3 coding DNA: TGTGCCAGCAGCCGTTACGGGAATGAGCAGTTCTTC.